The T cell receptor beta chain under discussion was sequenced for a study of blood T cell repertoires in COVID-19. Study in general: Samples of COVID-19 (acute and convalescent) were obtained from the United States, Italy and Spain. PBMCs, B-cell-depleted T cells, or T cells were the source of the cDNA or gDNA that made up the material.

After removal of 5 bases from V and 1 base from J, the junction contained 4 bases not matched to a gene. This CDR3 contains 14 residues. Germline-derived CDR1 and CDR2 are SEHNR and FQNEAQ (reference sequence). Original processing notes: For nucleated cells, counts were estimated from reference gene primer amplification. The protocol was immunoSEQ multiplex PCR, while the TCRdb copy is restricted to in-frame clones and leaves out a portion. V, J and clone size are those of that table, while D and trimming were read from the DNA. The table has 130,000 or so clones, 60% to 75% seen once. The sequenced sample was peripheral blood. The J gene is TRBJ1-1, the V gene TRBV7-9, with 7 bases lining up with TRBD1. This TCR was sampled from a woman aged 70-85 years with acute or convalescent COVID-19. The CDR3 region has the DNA TGTGCCAGCAGCCCCTACAGGGGGAACACTGAAGCTTTCTTT. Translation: CASSPYRGNTEAFF.